The present TCR beta chain was sequenced within a study of blood T cell repertoires in COVID-19. Background on the study: Sample material is recorded as cDNA or gDNA derived from T cells, B-cell-depleted T cells, or PBMCs.

Original analysis: Amplification of reference gene primers provided the estimated nucleated cell counts. Clones were read by immunoSEQ multiplex PCR, and TCRdb kept only the in-frame ones, dropping some. That table furnishes V, J and clone size, whereas the DNA furnished D and trimming. In the table there are over 40,000 clones, about 90% of which are singletons. The trim removed 5 bases at V and 10 bases at J, leaving 10 bases unmatched. The CDR3 extends over 16 amino acids. Germline CDR1 is SGHAT and CDR2 is FQNNGV. The source material was peripheral blood. The gene calls are TRBV11-2 and TRBJ2-1; 14 nucleotides match TRBD2. The receptor comes from a human donor in a cohort sampled during active COVID-19. The CDR3 sequence is CASSPGTSGGRVEQFF. The CDR3, as DNA: TGTGCCAGCAGCCCAGGGACTAGCGGGGGCCGGGTGGAGCAGTTCTTC.